The clone carrying this TCR beta chain has more than one count but fewer than ten. These data come from a study of shared clonotypes between healthy human individuals. Across the study: There were three CD4 naive, three CD4 memory, two CD8 naive and one CD8 memory plates per donor.

The method was immunoSEQ multiplex PCR; TCRdb's version includes in-frame clones alone and lacks a portion of them. Of approximately 250,000 clones in the sample, 50% to 75% were seen once. The sample comprised memory CD4+ T cells sorted from blood. Subset described: CD45RA-negative fraction. The clonotype was recovered from a man aged 25-45 years in good health.

CDR3 protein: CASGTALYEQYF. CDR3 coding DNA: TGTGCCAGCGGGACAGCGCTATACGAGCAGTACTTC. The chain recombines TRBV6-1 with TRBJ2-7, with 7 nucleotides matching TRBD1. The germline V gene encodes CDR1 MNHNS and CDR2 SASEGT. The CDR3 spans 12 residues. J was trimmed by 4 bases and V by 8 bases; bases with no gene match: 5.